The 9 T cell receptor beta chains given below trace back to one sample, sequenced in a study of control samples from healthy donors and cancer patients. Sequencing was performed with immunoSEQ multiplex PCR; in TCRdb, only in-frame clones are kept and a portion is missing. The sample holds tens of thousands of clones, roughly nine tenths seen once. Source material: blood. The receptor set was obtained from a woman aged 45-65 years in good health.

V is TRBV14 and J is TRBJ2-5, with D tentatively TRBD1 (5 bases). CDR1 is SGHDN and CDR2 is FVKESK in the germline V gene. The CDR3 extends over 11 amino acids. The V and J ends lost 4 bases and 5 bases respectively, with 5 bases between them. The CDR3 DNA sequence: TGTGCCAGCAGCCCAGGGGAGACCCAGTACTTC. The encoded protein is CASSPGETQYF.

The chain couples TRBV7-9 to TRBJ1-4, with D unresolved. This CDR3 comprises 14 residues. The germline V and J ends were trimmed by 3 bases and 5 bases, with 10 bases remaining between them. Germline V gene data show CDR1 as SEHNR and CDR2 as FQNEAQ (reference sequence). The CDR3 sequence is CASSLLQGNEKLFF. The DNA of the CDR3 is TGTGCCAGCAGCTTGTTACAAGGGAATGAAAAACTGTTTTTT.

The gene calls are TRBV30 and TRBJ2-7, with 9 bases aligning to TRBD1. Germline CDR1 GTSNPN, CDR2 SVGIG (reference sequence). V gave up 7 bases and J gave up 5 bases; unmatched junction bases: 9. The CDR3 consists of 13 residues. Here the CDR3 DNA reads TGTGCCTTGACAGGGGGTTTCGGCAACGAGCAGTACTTC. Translated, it gives CALTGGFGNEQYF.

The genes are TRBV6-4 and TRBJ1-5; no definite D call. CDR3 length: 13 residues. From germline, CDR1 is MRHNA and CDR2 SNTAGT. Trimming removed 0 bases from V and 5 bases from J, with 5 bases in between. The CDR3 reads CASSDSPDQPQHF. In nucleotides, the CDR3 is TGTGCCAGCAGTGACTCTCCGGATCAGCCCCAGCATTTT.

This clone turned up a few times. The chain joins TRBV5-4 to TRBJ1-1; D gene unclear. Trimming cost V 4 bases and J 3 bases, with 7 bases left between them. Looked up from germline, CDR1 is SGHNT and CDR2 is YYREEE (reference sequence). The CDR3 is 12 residues long. The DNA of the CDR3 is TGTGCCAGCAGCAGCATTGACACTGAAGCTTTCTTT. Amino acid sequence: CASSSIDTEAFF.

The CDR3 sequence: CASSPRDTSYGYTF. The CDR3 DNA reads as TGTGCCAGTAGTCCCCGGGACACCTCATATGGCTACACCTTC. The chain combines TRBV19 with TRBJ1-2, with D maybe TRBD1 (6 bases). V dropped 5 bases and J dropped 5 bases, with 15 bases sitting between them. The germline gives CDR1 LNHDA, CDR2 SQIVND (reference sequence). The CDR3 is made up of 14 amino acids.

The J gene is TRBJ2-3, the V gene TRBV21-1; the table's D gene call, TRBD2, was not cross checked with the DNA. TRBV21-1 is an annotated pseudogene. The CDR3 spans 19 residues. This CDR3 is CASSEKPPSGTRGLDTQYF. CDR3 DNA: TGTGCCAGCAGCGAAAAGCCCCCTAGCGGAACTAGGGGATTAGATACGCAGTATTTT.

This chain links TRBV9 with TRBJ2-3, with 8 positions matching TRBD2. The CDR3 consists of 15 residues. V lost 3 bases and J lost 4; bases outside the gene matches: 7. CDR1 and CDR2 from the germline V gene are SGDLS and YYNGEE. In nucleotides, the CDR3 is TGTGCCAGCAGCGCGGCCGGGACTAGTTCAGATACGCAGTATTTT. Residues: CASSAAGTSSDTQYF.

The DNA for the CDR3 is TGTGCCATCAGTGAGTCGCCAGGGAGAGCTTTCTTT. Encoded protein: CAISESPGRAFF. The chain is built from TRBV10-3 and TRBJ1-1, with D possibly TRBD1 on 5 matching bases. The CDR3 runs 12 residues. Germline V lookup: CDR1 ENHRY, CDR2 SYGVKD. With 0 bases removed from V and 10 bases from J, the gap between germline ends came to 9 bases.